This paragraph reports one TCR beta chain. The data stem from a study of blood T cell repertoires in COVID-19. Study-level background: From the United States, Italy and Spain came samples of acute and convalescent COVID-19.

Germline CDR1 reads SGHKS; CDR2 reads YYEKEE (reference sequence). This CDR3 comprises 15 residues. V trimming: 1 base; J trimming: 10 bases; junction bases outside the gene matches: 7. Sequencing was performed with immunoSEQ multiplex PCR; in TCRdb, only in-frame clones are kept and a portion is missing. The data contain 150,000 to 200,000 clones, about 85% of them singletons. This chain links TRBV5-5 with TRBJ1-6, with TRBD1 matching 8 bases. This TCR was sampled from a woman in her 70s with COVID-19, enrolled during active disease. The sequenced sample consisted of peripheral blood. CDR3 sequence reads: CASSLIGQGFSPLHF. The CDR3 DNA sequence: TGTGCCAGCAGCTTGATAGGACAGGGTTTCTCACCCCTCCACTTT.